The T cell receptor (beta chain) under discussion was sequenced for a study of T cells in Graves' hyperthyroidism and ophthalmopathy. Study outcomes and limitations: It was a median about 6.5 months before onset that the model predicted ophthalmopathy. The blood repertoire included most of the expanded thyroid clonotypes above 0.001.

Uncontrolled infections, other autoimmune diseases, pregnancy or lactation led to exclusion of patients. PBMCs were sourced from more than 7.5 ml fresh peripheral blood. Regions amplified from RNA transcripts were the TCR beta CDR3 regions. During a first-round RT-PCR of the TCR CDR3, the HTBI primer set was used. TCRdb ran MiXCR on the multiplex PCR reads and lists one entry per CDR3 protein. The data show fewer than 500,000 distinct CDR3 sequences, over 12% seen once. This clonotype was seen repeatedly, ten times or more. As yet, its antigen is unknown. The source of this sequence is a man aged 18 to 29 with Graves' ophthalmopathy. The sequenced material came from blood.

CDR3: CASSEVDRDYEQYF. CDR3 DNA sequence: TGTGCCAGCAGTGAGGTGGACAGGGACTACGAGCAGTACTTC. The V call is TRBV6-1, the J call TRBJ2-7; 8 bases map to TRBD1. The CDR3 covers 14 residues. With V trimmed by 3 bases and J by 3 bases, 4 bases remained unmatched. Germline-derived CDR1 and CDR2 are MNHNS and SASEGT.